A few counts support the clone carrying this TCR beta chain. Its target is not known. The data stem from a study of T-cell memory formation after mild COVID-19. Study-wide background: Largely donor-specific TCR clusters were found.

Notes on the study in general: While clones contracting from day 15 to 85 were balanced between CD4 and CD8, later expanders leaned CD4+. Confirmation of SARS-CoV-2 specificity was lacking for second-wave clones peaking day 37.

This CDR3 has 13 residues. CDR1 LNHDA and CDR2 SQIVND come from the germline V gene (reference sequence). The junction had 5 bases not matched to a gene; V was cut back by 11 bases and J by 1 base. TCR alpha and TCR beta cDNA libraries carrying sample barcodes and UMIs were produced by 5'RACE using constant-segment primers. TCRdb itself ran the 5' RACE reads through MiXCR, one entry per CDR3 protein. The sample holds approximately 44,000 distinct CDR3 sequences; under 7.5% are singletons and the top ten take about 1.4%. The receptor was derived from a man aged 18 to 30 who had mild COVID-19 (a few samples of this study predate the infection). Cell type and time point are not known. The sample was PBMCs or a T cell subset sorted from them (not recorded which). V is TRBV19 and J is TRBJ1-1; 9 nucleotides agree with TRBD1. CDR3 DNA: TGTGCCGTGGACAGGGGATGGAACACTGAAGCTTTCTTT. Its translation: CAVDRGWNTEAFF.